Below, 10 T cell receptor beta chains from the same sample are listed, as sequenced in a study of OX40 agonist ivuxolimab in advanced cancers. Only in-frame clones appear in the TCRdb table, and some are missing; sequencing was by immunoSEQ multiplex PCR. The data hold 65,000 to 75,000 clones, with 85% to 90% observed a single time. Sequenced here: CD4+ or CD8+ T cells sorted from blood, sampled in a trial of the OX40 agonist ivuxolimab. The source is an adult with an advanced solid tumor such as melanoma, head and neck, liver or kidney cancer.

The J gene is TRBJ1-1, the V gene TRBV14, with D perhaps TRBD1 (6 bases). Germline V gene sequence: CDR1 SGHDN, CDR2 FVKESK. The CDR3 totals 16 residues. Trimming removed 4 bases from V and 0 bases from J, with 15 bases in between. The CDR3 protein is CASSLVPGHMNTEAFF. CDR3 DNA: TGTGCCAGCAGCCTAGTTCCGGGACACATGAACACTGAAGCTTTCTTT.

This chain connects TRBV5-1 to TRBJ1-3; D not certain. Trimming left V 1 base short and J 0 bases short, with 8 bases between. Germline assignment: CDR1 SGHRS and CDR2 YFSETQ. This CDR3 has 15 residues. CDR3 sequence: CASSLYGFSGNTIYF. CDR3 DNA: TGCGCCAGCAGCTTGTACGGGTTCTCTGGAAACACCATATATTTT.

The chain couples TRBV30 to TRBJ2-1, with a tentative D call TRBD2 (5 bases). The CDR3 contains 15 residues. Germline V lookup: CDR1 GTSNPN, CDR2 SVGIG (reference sequence). V dropped 1 base and J dropped 4 bases, with 14 bases sitting between them. CDR3 region: CAWSAGVGLYNEQFF. DNA for the CDR3: TGTGCCTGGAGTGCCGGGGTAGGGTTGTACAATGAGCAGTTCTTC.

The chain joins TRBV18 to TRBJ2-3; the match to TRBD2 covers 12 bases. V shed 6 bases and J 0 bases; nucleotides not matched to a gene: 22. The CDR3 contains 22 residues. Germline CDR1 is KGHSH and CDR2 is LQKENI. The CDR3 region is CASSLSVRTSGILPTSTDTQYF. CDR3 coding DNA: TGTGCCAGCTCCCTCAGTGTGAGGACTAGCGGGATCCTCCCAACTAGCACAGATACGCAGTATTTT.

This clone is termed medium-sized (0.01 to 0.1%). The rearrangement joins TRBV2 to TRBJ1-3; TRBD1 might be the D (5 bases). The germline CDR1 and CDR2 sequences are SNHLY and FYNNEI. V dropped 6 bases and J dropped 3 bases, with 12 bases sitting between them. The CDR3 covers 14 residues. The CDR3 region is CASRDRGGGNTIYF. CDR3 in DNA: TGTGCCAGCAGGGACCGGGGGGGTGGAAACACCATATATTTT.

The chain links TRBV25-1 to TRBJ2-3; D remains ambiguous. The germline V gene has CDR1 MGHDK and CDR2 SYGVNS. CDR3 size: 11 residues. V was trimmed by 4 bases and J by 7 bases, leaving 6 bases between them. The CDR3 is CASSVGYTQYF. For the CDR3, the DNA is TGTGCCAGCAGTGTGGGGTATACGCAGTATTTT.

The chain's CDR3 is CASSLGQGLSYEQYF. CDR3 nucleotides: TGTGCCAGCAGCTTAGGACAGGGCCTCTCCTACGAGCAGTACTTC. The chain links TRBV7-8 to TRBJ2-7, with 7 nucleotides matching TRBD1. The V segment lost 1 base and the J segment 0 bases; nucleotides outside the gene matches: 3. The CDR3 contains 15 residues. CDR1 is SGHVS and CDR2 is FQNEAQ in the germline V gene.

The J gene is TRBJ2-3, the V gene TRBV5-1, with 11 positions matching TRBD2. This CDR3 comprises 19 residues. CDR1 and CDR2 (germline): SGHRS, YFSETQ. V gave up 3 bases and J gave up 2 bases; unmatched junction bases: 14. The chain's CDR3 is CASSSSLAGGPRTTDTQYF. Written as DNA, the CDR3 is TGCGCCAGCAGCTCGTCCCTAGCGGGAGGCCCAAGAACCACAGATACGCAGTATTTT.

The chain is built from TRBV30 and TRBJ1-1, with TRBD1 matching over 8 bases. The junction had 11 bases not matched to a gene; V was cut back by 4 bases and J by 10 bases. The CDR3 is made up of 13 amino acids. The germline V gene encodes CDR1 GTSNPN and CDR2 SVGIG (reference sequence). CDR3 bases: TGTGCCTGGAACAAAAAGCAGGGGGCGGGAGCTTTCTTT. Protein: CAWNKKQGAGAFF.

This clone was detected only once. The chain is built from TRBV7-2 and TRBJ2-6, with TRBD1 matching over 8 bases. The germline V gene encodes CDR1 SGHTA and CDR2 FQGNSA. The CDR3 contains 17 residues. V was pared by 2 bases and J by 4 bases, with 7 bases of the junction left unmatched. This chain's CDR3 is CASSLFQGAQGANVLTF. The CDR3 DNA reads TGTGCCAGCAGCTTATTCCAGGGGGCGCAAGGGGCCAACGTCCTGACTTTC.